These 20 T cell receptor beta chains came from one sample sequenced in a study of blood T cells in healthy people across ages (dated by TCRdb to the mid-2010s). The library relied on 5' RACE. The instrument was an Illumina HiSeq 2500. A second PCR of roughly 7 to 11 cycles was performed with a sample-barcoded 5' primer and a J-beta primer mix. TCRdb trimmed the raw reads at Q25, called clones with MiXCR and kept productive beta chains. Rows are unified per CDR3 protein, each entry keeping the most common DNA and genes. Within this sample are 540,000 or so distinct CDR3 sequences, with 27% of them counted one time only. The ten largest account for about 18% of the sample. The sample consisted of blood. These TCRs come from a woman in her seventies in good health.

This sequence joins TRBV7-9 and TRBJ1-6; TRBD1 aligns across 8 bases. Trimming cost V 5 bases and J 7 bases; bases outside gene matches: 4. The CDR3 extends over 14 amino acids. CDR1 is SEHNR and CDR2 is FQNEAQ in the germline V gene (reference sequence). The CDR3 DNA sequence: TGTGCCAGCAGCGGACAGGGTGAGAATTCACCCCTCCACTTT. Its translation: CASSGQGENSPLHF.

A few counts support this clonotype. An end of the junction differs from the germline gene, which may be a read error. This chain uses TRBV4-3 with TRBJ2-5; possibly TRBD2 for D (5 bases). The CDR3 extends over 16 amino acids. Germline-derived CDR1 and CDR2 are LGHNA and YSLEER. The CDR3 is CTSSQGVKRDGETQYF. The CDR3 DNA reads TGCACCAGCAGCCAAGGAGTAAAGAGGGATGGAGAGACCCAGTACTTC.

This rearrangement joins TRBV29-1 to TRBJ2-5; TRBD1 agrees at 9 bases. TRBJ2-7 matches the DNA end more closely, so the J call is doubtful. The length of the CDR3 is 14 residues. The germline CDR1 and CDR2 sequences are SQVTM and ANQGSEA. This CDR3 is CSVGTGASSYEQYF. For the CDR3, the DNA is TGCAGCGTTGGGACAGGGGCGAGCTCCTACGAGCAGTACTTC.

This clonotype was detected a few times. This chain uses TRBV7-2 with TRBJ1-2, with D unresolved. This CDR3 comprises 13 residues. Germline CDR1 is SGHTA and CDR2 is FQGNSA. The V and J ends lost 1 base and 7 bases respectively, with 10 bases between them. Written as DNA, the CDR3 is TGTGCCAGCAGCTTAGTGTTGACATTTGGCTACACCTTC. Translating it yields CASSLVLTFGYTF.

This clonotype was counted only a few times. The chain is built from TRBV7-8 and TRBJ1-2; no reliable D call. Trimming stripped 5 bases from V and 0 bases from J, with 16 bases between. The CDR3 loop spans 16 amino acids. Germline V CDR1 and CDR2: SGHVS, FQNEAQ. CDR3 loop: CASSPRKGSANYGYTF. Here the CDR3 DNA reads TGTGCCAGCAGCCCCAGGAAGGGCTCAGCTAACTATGGCTACACCTTC.

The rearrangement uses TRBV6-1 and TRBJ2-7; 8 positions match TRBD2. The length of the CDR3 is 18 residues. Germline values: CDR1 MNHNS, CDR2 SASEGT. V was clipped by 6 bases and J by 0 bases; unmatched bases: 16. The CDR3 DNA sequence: TGTGCCAGCAGCCGCCCATCTTGGCGGGGGGACCCCTCCTACGAGCAGTACTTC. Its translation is CASSRPSWRGDPSYEQYF.

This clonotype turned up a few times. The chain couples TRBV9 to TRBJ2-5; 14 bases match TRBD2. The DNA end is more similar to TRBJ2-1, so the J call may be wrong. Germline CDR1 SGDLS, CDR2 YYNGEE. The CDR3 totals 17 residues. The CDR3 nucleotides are TGTGCCAGCAGCCCCCCGTCCGGGACTAGCGGGGGAAATGAGCAGTTCTTC. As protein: CASSPPSGTSGGNEQFF.

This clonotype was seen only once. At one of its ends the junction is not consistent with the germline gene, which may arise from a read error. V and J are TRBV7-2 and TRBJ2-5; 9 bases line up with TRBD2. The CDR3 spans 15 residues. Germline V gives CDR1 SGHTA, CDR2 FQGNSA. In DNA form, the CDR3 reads TGTGCCAGCAGCGACAGCGGGGGGTTTACCTATGAGCACTTCTTC. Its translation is CASSDSGGFTYEHFF.

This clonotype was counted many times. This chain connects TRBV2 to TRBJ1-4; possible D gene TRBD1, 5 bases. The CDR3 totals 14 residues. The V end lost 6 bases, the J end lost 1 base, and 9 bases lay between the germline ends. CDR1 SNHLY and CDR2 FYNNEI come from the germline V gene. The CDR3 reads CASRRRETNEKLFF. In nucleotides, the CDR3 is TGTGCCAGCAGACGCAGGGAAACTAATGAAAAACTGTTTTTT.

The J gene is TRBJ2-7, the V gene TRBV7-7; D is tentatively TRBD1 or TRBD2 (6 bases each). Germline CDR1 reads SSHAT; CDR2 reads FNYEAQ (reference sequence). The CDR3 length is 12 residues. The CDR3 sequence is CTGGTLTYEQYF. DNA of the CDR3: TGTACTGGGGGGACACTGACCTACGAGCAGTACTTC. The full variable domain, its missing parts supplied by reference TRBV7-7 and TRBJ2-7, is GAGVSQSPRYKVTKRGQDVTLRCDPISSHATLYWYQQALGQGPEFLTYFNYEAQPDKSGLPSDRFSAERPEGSISTLTIQRTEQRDSAMYRCTGGTLTYEQYFGPGTRLTVT.

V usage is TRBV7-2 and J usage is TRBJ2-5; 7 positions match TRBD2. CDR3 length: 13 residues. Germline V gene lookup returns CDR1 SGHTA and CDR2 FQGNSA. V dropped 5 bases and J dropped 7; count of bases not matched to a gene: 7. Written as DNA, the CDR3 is TGTGCCAGCAGCCCGAGATTAGCGGGGACCCAGTACTTC. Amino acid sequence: CASSPRLAGTQYF.

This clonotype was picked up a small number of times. As DNA, the CDR3 is TGTGCCAGCCTGGGGGAGGACTCCTATAATTCACCCCTCCACTTT. Translation: CASLGEDSYNSPLHF. This chain connects TRBV2 to TRBJ1-6; D may be TRBD1 (5 bases). This CDR3 has 15 amino acids. Germline V lookup: CDR1 SNHLY, CDR2 FYNNEI. Trimming cost V 8 bases and J 0 bases, with 11 bases left between them.

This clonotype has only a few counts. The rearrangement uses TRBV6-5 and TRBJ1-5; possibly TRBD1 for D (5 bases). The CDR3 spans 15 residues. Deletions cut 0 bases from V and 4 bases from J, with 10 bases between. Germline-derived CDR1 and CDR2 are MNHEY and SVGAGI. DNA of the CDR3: TGTGCCAGCAGTTACTCGAGACAGTTAAATCAGCCCCAGCATTTT. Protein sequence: CASSYSRQLNQPQHF.

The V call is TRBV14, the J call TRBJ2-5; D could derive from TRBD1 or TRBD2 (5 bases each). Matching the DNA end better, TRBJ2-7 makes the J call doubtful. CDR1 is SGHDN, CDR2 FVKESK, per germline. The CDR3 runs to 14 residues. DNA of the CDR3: TGTGCCAGCAGCACGGGGCAAAGGGGCTACGAGCAGTACTTC. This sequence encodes CASSTGQRGYEQYF.

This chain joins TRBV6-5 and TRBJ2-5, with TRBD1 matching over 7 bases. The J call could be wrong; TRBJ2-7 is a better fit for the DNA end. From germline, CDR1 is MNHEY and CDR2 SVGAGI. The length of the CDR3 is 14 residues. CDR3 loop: CASTPDRSSYEQYF. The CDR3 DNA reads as TGTGCCAGCACCCCGGACAGGAGCTCCTACGAGCAGTACTTC.

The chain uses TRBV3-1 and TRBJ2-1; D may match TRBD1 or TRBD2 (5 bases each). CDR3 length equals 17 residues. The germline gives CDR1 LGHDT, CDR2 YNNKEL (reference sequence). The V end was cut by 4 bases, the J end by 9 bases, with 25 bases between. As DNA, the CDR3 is TGTGCCAGCAGCCCCCCGGACACGGGGAACCTCAATCGTGAGCAGTTCTTC. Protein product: CASSPPDTGNLNREQFF.

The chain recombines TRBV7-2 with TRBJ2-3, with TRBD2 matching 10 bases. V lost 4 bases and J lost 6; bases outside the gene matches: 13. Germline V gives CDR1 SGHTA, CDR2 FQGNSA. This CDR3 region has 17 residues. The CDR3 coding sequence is TGTGCCAGCAGCTCCCAGGTGGGACTAGCGAAGCAGGATACGCAGTATTTT. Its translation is CASSSQVGLAKQDTQYF.

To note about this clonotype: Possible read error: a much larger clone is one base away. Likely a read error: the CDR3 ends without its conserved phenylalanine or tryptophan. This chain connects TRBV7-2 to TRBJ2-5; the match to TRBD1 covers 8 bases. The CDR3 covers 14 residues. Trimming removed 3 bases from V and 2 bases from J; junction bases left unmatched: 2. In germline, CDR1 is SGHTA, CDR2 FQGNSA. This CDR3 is CASSFGTGQETQYL. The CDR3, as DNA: TGTGCCAGCAGCTTTGGGACAGGACAAGAGACCCAGTACCTC.

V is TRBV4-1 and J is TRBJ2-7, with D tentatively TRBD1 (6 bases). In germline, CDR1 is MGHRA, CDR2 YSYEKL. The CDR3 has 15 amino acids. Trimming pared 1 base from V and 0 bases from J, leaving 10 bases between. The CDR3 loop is CASSQGQASSYEQYF. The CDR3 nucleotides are TGCGCCAGCAGCCAAGGACAGGCAAGCTCCTACGAGCAGTACTTC.

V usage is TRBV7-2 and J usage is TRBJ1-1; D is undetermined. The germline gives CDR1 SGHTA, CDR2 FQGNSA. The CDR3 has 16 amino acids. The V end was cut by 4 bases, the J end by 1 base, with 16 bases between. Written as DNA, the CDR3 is TGTGCCAGCAGCTCCCCCCCGGGAATCCCGAACACTGAAGCTTTCTTT. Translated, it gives CASSSPPGIPNTEAFF.